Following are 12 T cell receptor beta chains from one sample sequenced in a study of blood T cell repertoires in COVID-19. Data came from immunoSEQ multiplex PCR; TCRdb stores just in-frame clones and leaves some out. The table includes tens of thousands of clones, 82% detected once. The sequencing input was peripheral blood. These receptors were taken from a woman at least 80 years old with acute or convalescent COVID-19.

CDR3 nucleotides: TGTGCCAGCAGCGTAGCCCCATTCTACGAGCAGTACTTC. Translation gives CASSVAPFYEQYF. The gene calls are TRBV9 and TRBJ2-7; D ambiguous. Germline V gives CDR1 SGDLS, CDR2 YYNGEE. V lost 0 bases to trimming and J lost 3 bases, with 7 bases between them. The CDR3 extends over 13 amino acids.

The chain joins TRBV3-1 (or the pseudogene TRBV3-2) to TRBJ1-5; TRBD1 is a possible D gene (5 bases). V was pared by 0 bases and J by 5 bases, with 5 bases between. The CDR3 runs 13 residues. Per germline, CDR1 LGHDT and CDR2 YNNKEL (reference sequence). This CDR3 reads CASSQDRDQPQHF. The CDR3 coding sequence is TGTGCCAGCAGCCAAGACAGGGATCAGCCCCAGCATTTT.

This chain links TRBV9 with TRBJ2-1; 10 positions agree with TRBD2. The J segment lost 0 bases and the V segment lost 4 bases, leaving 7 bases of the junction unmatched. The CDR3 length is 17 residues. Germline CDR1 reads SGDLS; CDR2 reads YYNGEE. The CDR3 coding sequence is TGTGCCAGCAGCAAAAGCGGGGGGGCGAGCTCCTACAATGAGCAGTTCTTC. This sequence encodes CASSKSGGASSYNEQFF.

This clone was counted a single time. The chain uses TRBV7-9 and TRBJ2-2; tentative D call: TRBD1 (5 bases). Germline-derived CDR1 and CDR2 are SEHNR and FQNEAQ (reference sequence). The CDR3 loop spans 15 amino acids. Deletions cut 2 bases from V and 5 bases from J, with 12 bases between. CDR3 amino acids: CASSLSRVSTGELFF. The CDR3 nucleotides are TGTGCCAGCAGCTTATCCAGGGTCTCGACCGGGGAGCTGTTTTTT.

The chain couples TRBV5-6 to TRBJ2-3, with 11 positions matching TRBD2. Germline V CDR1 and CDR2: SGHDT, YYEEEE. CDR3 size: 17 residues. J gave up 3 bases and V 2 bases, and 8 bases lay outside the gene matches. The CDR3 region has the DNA TGTGCCAGCAGCTTTAGGGCTAGCGGGAGGAAGACAGATACGCAGTATTTT. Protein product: CASSFRASGRKTDTQYF.

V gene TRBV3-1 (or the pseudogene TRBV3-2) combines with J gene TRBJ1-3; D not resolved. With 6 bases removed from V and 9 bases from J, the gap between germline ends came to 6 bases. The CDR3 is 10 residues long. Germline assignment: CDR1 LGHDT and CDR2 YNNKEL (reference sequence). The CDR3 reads CASSGPTIYF. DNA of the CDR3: TGTGCCAGCAGTGGCCCCACCATATATTTT.

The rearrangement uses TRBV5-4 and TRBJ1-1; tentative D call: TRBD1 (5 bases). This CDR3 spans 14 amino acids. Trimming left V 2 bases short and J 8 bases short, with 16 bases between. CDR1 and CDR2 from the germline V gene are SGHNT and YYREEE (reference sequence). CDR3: CASSFPGTTGEAFF. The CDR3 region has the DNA TGTGCCAGCAGCTTTCCCGGGACTACCGGAGAAGCTTTCTTT.

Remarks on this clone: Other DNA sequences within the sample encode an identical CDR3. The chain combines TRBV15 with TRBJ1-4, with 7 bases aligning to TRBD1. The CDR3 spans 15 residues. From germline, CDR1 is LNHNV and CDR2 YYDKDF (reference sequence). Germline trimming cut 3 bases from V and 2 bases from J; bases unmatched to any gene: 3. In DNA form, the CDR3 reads TGTGCCACCAGCAGGGAAGGGGGCACTAATGAAAAACTGTTTTTT. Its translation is CATSREGGTNEKLFF.

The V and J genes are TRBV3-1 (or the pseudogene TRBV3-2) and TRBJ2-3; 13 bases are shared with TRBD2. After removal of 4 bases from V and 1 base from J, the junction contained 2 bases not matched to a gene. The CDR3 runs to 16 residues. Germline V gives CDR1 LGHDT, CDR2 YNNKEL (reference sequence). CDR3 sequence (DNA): TGTGCCAGCAGCCGACTAGCGGGGGGTCGCACAGATACGCAGTATTTT. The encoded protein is CASSRLAGGRTDTQYF.

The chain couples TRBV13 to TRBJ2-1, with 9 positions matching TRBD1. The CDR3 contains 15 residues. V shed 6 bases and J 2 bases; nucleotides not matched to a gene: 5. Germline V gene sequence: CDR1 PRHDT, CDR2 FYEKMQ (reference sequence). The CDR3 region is CASRVGTGPYNEQFF. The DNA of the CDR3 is TGTGCCAGCAGAGTAGGGACAGGGCCCTACAATGAGCAGTTCTTC.

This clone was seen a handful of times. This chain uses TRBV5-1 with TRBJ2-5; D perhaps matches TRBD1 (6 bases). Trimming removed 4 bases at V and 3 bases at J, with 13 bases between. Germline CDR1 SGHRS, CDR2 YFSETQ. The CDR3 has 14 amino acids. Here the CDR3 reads CASSQQGDEETQYF. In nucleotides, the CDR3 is TGCGCCAGCAGCCAACAGGGTGACGAAGAGACCCAGTACTTC.

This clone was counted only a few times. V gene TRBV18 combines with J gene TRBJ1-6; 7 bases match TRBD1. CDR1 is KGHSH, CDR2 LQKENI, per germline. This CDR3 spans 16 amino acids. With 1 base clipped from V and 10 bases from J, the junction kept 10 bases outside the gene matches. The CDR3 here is CASSPQEAGGGSPLHF. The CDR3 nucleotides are TGTGCCAGCTCACCACAAGAAGCAGGGGGAGGATCACCCCTCCACTTT.